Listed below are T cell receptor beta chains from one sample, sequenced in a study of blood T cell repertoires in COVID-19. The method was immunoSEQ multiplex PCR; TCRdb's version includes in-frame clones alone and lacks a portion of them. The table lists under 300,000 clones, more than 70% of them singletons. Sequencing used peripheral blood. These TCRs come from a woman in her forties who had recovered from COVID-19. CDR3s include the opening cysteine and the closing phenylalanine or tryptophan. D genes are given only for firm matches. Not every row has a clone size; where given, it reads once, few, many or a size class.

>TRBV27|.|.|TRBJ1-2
CASSFDSSYGYTF
TGTGCCAGCAGTTTTGACAGCTCCTATGGCTACACCTTC
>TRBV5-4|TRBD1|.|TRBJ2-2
CASSPDRGRGGELFF
TGTGCCAGCAGCCCCGACAGGGGGCGGGGCGGGGAGCTGTTTTTT
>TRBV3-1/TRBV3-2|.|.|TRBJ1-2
CASSQGWGPGGYTF
TGTGCCAGCAGCCAAGGCTGGGGGCCCGGGGGCTACACCTTC
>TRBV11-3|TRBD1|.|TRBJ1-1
CASSLHLRGHTEAFF
TGTGCCAGCAGCTTGCATTTGAGGGGGCACACTGAAGCTTTCTTT
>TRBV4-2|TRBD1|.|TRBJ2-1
CASSYDRGWRNEQFF
TGTGCCAGCAGCTACGACAGGGGATGGAGAAATGAGCAGTTCTTC
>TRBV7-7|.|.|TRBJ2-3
CASCSGVTDTQYF
TGTGCTAGCTGCTCCGGAGTCACAGATACGCAGTATTTT
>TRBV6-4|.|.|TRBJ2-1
CASSARQNNEQFF
TGTGCCAGCAGTGCTAGGCAGAACAATGAGCAGTTCTTC
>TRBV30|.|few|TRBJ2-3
CAWSVLVSRPDTQYF
TGTGCCTGGAGTGTGCTAGTATCCCGCCCAGATACGCAGTATTTT
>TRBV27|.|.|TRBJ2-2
CASSRSTGTGELFF
TGTGCCAGCAGTCGATCGACAGGAACCGGGGAGCTGTTTTTT
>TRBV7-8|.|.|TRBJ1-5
CASSFLSSNQPQHF
TGTGCCAGCAGCTTTCTCTCTAGCAATCAGCCCCAGCATTTT
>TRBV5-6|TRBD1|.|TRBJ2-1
CASSLLFRRQGWDEQFF
TGTGCCAGCAGCTTGTTGTTTCGCCGACAGGGTTGGGATGAGCAGTTCTTC
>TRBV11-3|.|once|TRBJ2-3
CASSRRTGTDTQYF
TGTGCCAGCAGCCGGAGGACTGGCACAGATACGCAGTATTTT
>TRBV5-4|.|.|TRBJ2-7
CASSRPGGWQTYEQYF
TGTGCCAGCAGCCGCCCGGGGGGCTGGCAAACCTACGAGCAGTACTTC
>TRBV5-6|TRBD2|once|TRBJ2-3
CASSLPTSGGPTDTQYF
TGTGCCAGCAGCTTGCCGACTAGCGGGGGGCCCACAGATACGCAGTATTTT
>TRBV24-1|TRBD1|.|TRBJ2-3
CATSDPTGVIGTDTQYF
TGTGCCACCAGTGATCCGACAGGGGTGATCGGCACAGATACGCAGTATTTT
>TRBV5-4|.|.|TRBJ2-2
CASSLRLGGTRAGELFF
TGTGCCAGCAGCTTAAGACTAGGTGGGACGAGGGCCGGGGAGCTGTTTTTT
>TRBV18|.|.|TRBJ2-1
CASSPGFQSGNEQFF
TGTGCCAGCTCACCAGGGTTCCAGTCGGGCAATGAGCAGTTCTTC
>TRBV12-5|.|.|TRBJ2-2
CASGLLTGELFF
TGTGCTAGTGGTTTGCTAACCGGGGAGCTGTTTTTT
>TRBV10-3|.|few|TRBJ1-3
CAISDNGNTIYF
TGTGCCATCAGTGATAATGGAAACACCATATATTTT
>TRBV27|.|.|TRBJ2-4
CASSGGWYFYF
TGTGCCAGCAGTGGAGGGTGGTATTTTTACTTC
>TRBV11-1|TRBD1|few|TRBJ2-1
CASSPVRGQLGNEQFF
TGTGCCAGCAGCCCTGTCAGGGGGCAGTTGGGGAATGAGCAGTTCTTC
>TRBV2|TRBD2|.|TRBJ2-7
CASSEASGLTDEQYF
TGTGCCAGCAGTGAAGCTAGCGGGCTGACTGACGAGCAGTACTTC
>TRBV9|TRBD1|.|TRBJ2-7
CASSVGQGTYEQYF
TGTGCCAGCAGCGTAGGACAGGGCACCTACGAGCAGTACTTC
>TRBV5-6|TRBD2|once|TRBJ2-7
CASSLRGALGEQYF
TGTGCCAGCAGCCTGCGGGGGGCGCTTGGGGAGCAGTACTTC
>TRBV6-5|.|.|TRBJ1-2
CASSYSGLSYGYTF
TGTGCCAGCAGTTACTCGGGGCTCAGCTATGGCTACACCTTC
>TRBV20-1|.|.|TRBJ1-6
CSAELQSPLHF
TGCAGTGCTGAACTCCAATCACCCCTCCACTTT
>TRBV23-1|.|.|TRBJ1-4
CASSQQGTNEKLFF
TGCGCCAGCAGTCAACAGGGAACTAATGAAAAACTGTTTTTT
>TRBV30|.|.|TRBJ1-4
CAWSAGLEKLFF
TGTGCCTGGAGTGCAGGGTTGGAAAAACTGTTTTTT
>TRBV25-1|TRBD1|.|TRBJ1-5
CASSPAQGENQPQHF
TGTGCCAGCTCCCCGGCGCAGGGGGAAAATCAGCCCCAGCATTTT
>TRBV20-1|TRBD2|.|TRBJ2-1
CSASLSGYDNEQFF
TGCAGTGCTAGTCTTAGCGGGTACGACAATGAGCAGTTCTTC
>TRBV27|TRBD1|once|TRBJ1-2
CASSEQGARGNYGYTF
TGTGCCAGCAGTGAACAGGGGGCGCGGGGTAACTATGGCTACACCTTC
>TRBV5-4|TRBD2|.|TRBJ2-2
CASSGGLAGGPNGELFF
TGTGCCAGCAGCGGAGGACTAGCGGGAGGGCCTAACGGGGAGCTGTTTTTT
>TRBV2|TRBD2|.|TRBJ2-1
CASSGGASGRVYNEQFF
TGTGCCAGCAGTGGCGGGGCTAGCGGGAGGGTCTACAATGAGCAGTTCTTC
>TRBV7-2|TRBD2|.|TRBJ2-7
CASSLVQLAGVSYEQYF
TGTGCCAGCAGCTTAGTCCAACTAGCGGGAGTCTCCTACGAGCAGTACTTC
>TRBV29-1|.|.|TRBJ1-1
CSGGNTEAFF
TGCAGCGGAGGGAACACTGAAGCTTTCTTT
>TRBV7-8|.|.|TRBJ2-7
CASSPSGSPAYEQYF
TGTGCCAGCAGCCCGAGCGGGTCCCCGGCCTACGAGCAGTACTTC
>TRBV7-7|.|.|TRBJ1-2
CASSLVFPRSDGYTF
TGTGCTAGCAGCTTAGTTTTCCCCCGGAGCGATGGCTACACCTTC
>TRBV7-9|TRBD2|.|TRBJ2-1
CASSLPGLVSQFF
TGTGCCAGCAGCTTACCTGGACTAGTTTCGCAGTTCTTC
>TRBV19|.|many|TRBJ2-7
CASSPGRPPYEQYF
TGTGCCAGTAGCCCCGGGAGACCCCCCTACGAGCAGTACTTC
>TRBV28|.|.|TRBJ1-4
CASSNRVGEKLFF
TGTGCCAGCAGCAACAGGGTTGGTGAAAAACTGTTTTTT
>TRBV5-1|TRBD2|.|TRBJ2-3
CASSSGLAGGSTDTQYF
TGCGCCAGCAGCTCGGGACTAGCGGGGGGTAGCACAGATACGCAGTATTTT